The clone carrying this T cell receptor beta chain showed up just once. Clones were read by immunoSEQ multiplex PCR, and TCRdb kept only the in-frame ones, dropping some. The profile covers approximately 44,000 clones, with about four fifths appearing a single time and roughly 10% taken by the ten largest. This specimen comes from a study of OX40 agonist ivuxolimab in advanced cancers. Trimming left V 4 bases short and J 0 bases short, with 22 bases between. Germline V lookup: CDR1 SNHLY, CDR2 FYNNEI. The CDR3 is 19 residues long. The chain employs TRBV2 and TRBJ1-3, with D possibly being TRBD1 (6 bases). This receptor was obtained from an adult with an advanced solid tumor such as melanoma, head and neck, liver or kidney cancer. The sample here was CD4+ or CD8+ T cells sorted from blood, taken in a trial of the OX40 agonist ivuxolimab. The CDR3: CASSVRGTNQFSSGNTIYF. The CDR3 region has the DNA TGTGCCAGCAGTGTTCGGGGGACAAACCAGTTTAGCTCTGGAAACACCATATATTTT.